This T cell receptor beta chain emerged from a study of blood T cell repertoires in COVID-19. Study-wide background: Sources were T cells, B-cell-depleted T cells, or PBMCs; the material itself was cDNA or gDNA.

Source study methods: Counts of nucleated cells, estimated from reference gene primer amplification, were obtained. Measured with immunoSEQ multiplex PCR; TCRdb has only the in-frame clones, and not every one. From that table come the V and J calls and clone size; the DNA was used to work out D and trimming. The data show some 400,000 clones, with more than 75% seen just once and about 2% held by the top ten. This clone has at least ten counts. The CDR3 totals 14 residues. The germline V gene has CDR1 SGHNT and CDR2 YYREEE (reference sequence). With 2 bases removed from V and 0 bases from J, the gap between germline ends came to 9 bases.

This clonotype was sampled from a woman in her sixties or seventies with COVID-19, enrolled during active disease. What was sequenced was peripheral blood. This chain connects TRBV5-4 to TRBJ2-7; D possibly corresponds to TRBD1 (6 bases). CDR3 loop: CASSFQGFSYEQYF. For the CDR3, the DNA is TGTGCCAGCAGCTTTCAGGGGTTCTCCTACGAGCAGTACTTC.